The following is a T cell receptor (beta chain) sequence with its context. The sample comes from a study of blood T cell repertoires in COVID-19. Study-wide context: Acute-phase and convalescent COVID-19 samples originated in the United States, Italy and Spain. Nucleic acid was either cDNA or gDNA, and it came from T cells, B-cell-depleted T cells, or PBMCs.

Study processing details: Cell counts per sample came from amplifying reference gene primers. Some clones are missing from TCRdb's copy, which holds only in-frame ones; the method was immunoSEQ multiplex PCR. V and J calls and clone size are those listed in that table; D and trimming were worked out from the DNA. The sample contains just under 350,000 clones, around 83% of which appear only once. V shed 5 bases and J shed 0 bases, with 12 bases lying between them. Per germline, CDR1 SGHRS and CDR2 YFSETQ. CDR3 length: 15 residues. Material: peripheral blood. The chain employs TRBV5-1 and TRBJ2-1; D possibly corresponds to TRBD1 (6 bases). This sequence originates from a man aged 25 to 40 with active or convalescent COVID-19. CDR3 sequence (DNA): TGCGCCAGCAGGTTGAGGGGGAGCTCCTACAATGAGCAGTTCTTC. The encoded protein is CASRLRGSSYNEQFF.